This section outlines one T cell receptor (beta chain) sequence together with its context. This record belongs to a study of T-cell memory formation after mild COVID-19. The CDR3 totals 15 residues. The germline gives CDR1 SGHTA, CDR2 FQGTGA. V lost 5 bases, J lost 2 bases, and 4 bases stayed unmatched. TCRdb passed the 5' RACE reads through MiXCR, listing each CDR3 protein once. The table records roughly 250,000 distinct CDR3 sequences, over 15% of them present only once. The specimen sequenced was PBMCs or a T cell subset sorted from them (not recorded which). The chain combines TRBV7-3 with TRBJ2-1, with 9 positions matching TRBD1. The TCR sequence derives from a man aged 18 to 35 who had mild COVID-19 (a few samples of this study predate the infection). Cell type and time point are not known. The CDR3 region is CASSDGQGTYNEQFF. The CDR3 nucleotides read TGTGCCAGCAGCGATGGACAGGGGACCTACAATGAGCAGTTCTTC.